This record covers a single T cell receptor beta chain. V lost 7 bases and J lost 3, with 12 bases in between. This CDR3 region has 13 residues. Germline CDR1 reads LNHDA; CDR2 reads SQIVND (reference sequence). This specimen comes from a study of blood T cell repertoires in COVID-19. Across the study: The United States, Italy and Spain provided the acute and convalescent COVID-19 samples.

In the authors' workflow: The authors estimated nucleated cell counts from reference gene primer amplification. Only in-frame clones appear in the TCRdb table, and some are missing; sequencing was by immunoSEQ multiplex PCR. The D gene and trimming were derived from the DNA, and the V and J assignments and clone size from that table. Of about 56,000 clones in the sample, around four fifths were seen once. Sample: peripheral blood. This chain links TRBV19 with TRBJ1-1, with D uncertain. The source is a woman of 80 years or more with acute or convalescent COVID-19. The CDR3, as DNA: TGTGCCAGTACCCCACGGAGTGACACTGAAGCTTTCTTT. Its translation is CASTPRSDTEAFF.